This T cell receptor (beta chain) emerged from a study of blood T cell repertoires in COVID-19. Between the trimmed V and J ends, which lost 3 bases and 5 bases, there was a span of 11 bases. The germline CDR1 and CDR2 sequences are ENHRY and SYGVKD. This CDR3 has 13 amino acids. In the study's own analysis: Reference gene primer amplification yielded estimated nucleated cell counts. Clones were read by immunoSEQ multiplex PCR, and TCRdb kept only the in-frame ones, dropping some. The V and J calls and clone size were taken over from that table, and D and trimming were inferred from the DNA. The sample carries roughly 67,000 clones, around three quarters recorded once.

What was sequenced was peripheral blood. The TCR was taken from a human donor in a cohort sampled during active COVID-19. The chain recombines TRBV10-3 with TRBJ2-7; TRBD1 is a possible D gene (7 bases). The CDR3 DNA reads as TGTGCCATCAGTGATGGCAGGGGGGACGAGCAGTACTTC. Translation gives CAISDGRGDEQYF.